The 21 T cell receptor beta chains reported below all come from one sample, sequenced in a study of cytomegalovirus exposure and HLA in healthy donors. Method: immunoSEQ multiplex PCR; TCRdb's copy keeps in-frame clones and lacks some. Here the sample spans 110,000 or so clones, approximately 86% being singletons. Sequenced material: PBMCs. These TCRs come from a young man in good health and CMV-seropositive.

The CDR3 loop is CASSLGGRGRGTDTQYF. CDR3 nucleotides: TGTGCCAGCAGCTTAGGGGGTAGGGGGAGAGGCACAGATACGCAGTATTTT. This sequence joins TRBV7-9 and TRBJ2-3, with D perhaps TRBD1 (6 bases). The CDR3 length is 17 residues. CDR1 is SEHNR and CDR2 is FQNEAQ in the germline V gene (reference sequence). The V end lost 1 base, the J end lost 1 base, and 15 bases lay between the germline ends. The full variable domain, rest sourced from reference TRBV7-9 and TRBJ2-3, is DTGVSQNPRHKITKRGQNVTFRCDPISEHNRLYWYRQTLGQGPEFLTYFQNEAQLEKSRLLSDRFSAERPKGSFSTLEIQRTEQGDSAMYLCASSLGGRGRGTDTQYFGPGTRLTVL.

V is TRBV27 and J is TRBJ2-5; 8 bases fit TRBD1. Germline CDR1 and CDR2: MNHEY and SMNVEV (reference sequence). V shed 3 bases, J shed 1 base, and the junction held 1 base outside the gene matches. The CDR3 consists of 14 residues. CDR3 DNA: TGTGCCAGCAGTTTGACAGGGGTCCAAGAGACCCAGTACTTC. Protein: CASSLTGVQETQYF.

The genes are TRBV4-3 and TRBJ2-2; 7 bases agree with TRBD1. Per the germline V gene, CDR1 is LGHNA and CDR2 is YSLEER. Trimming removed 1 base from V and 1 base from J; junction bases left unmatched: 6. The CDR3 loop spans 17 amino acids. This CDR3 reads CASSQGPGQLNTGELFF. Here the CDR3 DNA reads TGCGCCAGCAGCCAAGGGCCGGGACAGTTGAACACCGGGGAGCTGTTTTTT.

V gene TRBV6-1 combines with J gene TRBJ2-7; TRBD2 aligns across 8 bases. The CDR3 runs to 15 residues. V shed 6 bases and J 5 bases; nucleotides not matched to a gene: 12. Germline loops: CDR1 MNHNS, CDR2 SASEGT. DNA for the CDR3: TGTGCCAGCAGCGGAATAGCGGGGCGGGTGAACGAGCAGTACTTC. Translating it yields CASSGIAGRVNEQYF.

The rearrangement uses TRBV25-1 and TRBJ2-3; D gene uncertain. Trimming cost V 2 bases and J 2 bases, with 14 bases left between them. This CDR3 region has 16 residues. Looked up from germline, CDR1 is MGHDK and CDR2 is SYGVNS. CDR3 residues: CASSEGVVFHTDTQYF. DNA of the CDR3: TGTGCCAGCAGTGAAGGAGTGGTTTTCCACACAGATACGCAGTATTTT. Variable domain in full (rest from reference TRBV25-1 and TRBJ2-3): EADIYQTPRYLVIGTGKKITLECSQTMGHDKMYWYQQDPGMELHLIHYSYGVNSTEKGDLSSESTVSRIRTEHFPLTLESARPSHTSQYLCASSEGVVFHTDTQYFGPGTRLTVL.

This chain uses TRBV5-6 with TRBJ1-1, with 7 positions matching TRBD1. This CDR3 comprises 15 residues. Germline CDR1 reads SGHDT; CDR2 reads YYEEEE. J gave up 0 bases and V 3 bases, and 5 bases lay outside the gene matches. DNA for the CDR3: TGTGCCAGCAGCTCCGGGACAGCCATGAACACTGAAGCTTTCTTT. Translating it yields CASSSGTAMNTEAFF.

This chain links TRBV6-4 with TRBJ2-3, with 11 positions matching TRBD2. CDR1 MRHNA and CDR2 SNTAGT come from the germline V gene. V lost 3 bases to trimming and J lost 5 bases; unmatched junction nucleotides: 4. The CDR3 totals 15 residues. CDR3 DNA: TGTGCCAGCAGTGAACTAGCGGGGGAGTTAGATACGCAGTATTTT. Translating gives CASSELAGELDTQYF.

Worth noting for this clone: Sequence at one end of the junction differs from germline and may be a read error. The V gene is TRBV2, the J gene TRBJ1-4; tentative D call: TRBD1 (6 bases). There are 14 residues in the CDR3. The germline V gene has CDR1 SNHLY and CDR2 FYNNEI. CDR3 coding DNA: TGTGCCAGCAGTGAAACAGGGAGAAATGGAAAACTGTTTTTT. Residues: CASSETGRNGKLFF.

The chain employs TRBV9 and TRBJ1-1, with 9 bases that match TRBD1. Unmatched junction bases numbered 9, after V lost 0 bases and J lost 3 bases. The germline CDR1 and CDR2 sequences are SGDLS and YYNGEE. The CDR3 loop spans 17 amino acids. CDR3 in DNA: TGTGCCAGCAGCGTAGGCGGGACAGGGTCATCGGACACTGAAGCTTTCTTT. Translated, it gives CASSVGGTGSSDTEAFF. Together with reference TRBV9 and TRBJ1-1, the CDR3 gives the full variable domain: DSGVTQTPKHLITATGQRVTLRCSPRSGDLSVYWYQQSLDQGLQFLIQYYNGEERAKGNILERFSAQQFPDLHSELNLSSLELGDSALYFCASSVGGTGSSDTEAFFGQGTRLTVV.

V usage is TRBV6-1 and J usage is TRBJ1-6; 8 positions agree with TRBD1. The CDR3 length is 13 residues. The germline V gene has CDR1 MNHNS and CDR2 SASEGT. V gave up 0 bases and J gave up 12 bases; unmatched junction bases: 1. The CDR3 bases are TGTGCCAGCAGTGAAGCGGGGACAGGACCCCTCCACTTT. This sequence encodes CASSEAGTGPLHF.

The chain uses TRBV30 and TRBJ1-2, with D perhaps matching TRBD1 (5 bases). The CDR3 extends over 13 amino acids. Trimming removed 6 bases at V and 2 bases at J, with 13 bases between. Germline V CDR1 and CDR2: GTSNPN, SVGIG (reference sequence). Here the CDR3 DNA reads TGTGCCTGTATGACAGCGTTGAACTATGGCTACACCTTC. Its protein product is CACMTALNYGYTF.

Regarding this clone: The same CDR3 also results from other DNA sequences found in this sample. This chain uses TRBV7-2 with TRBJ1-2, with no clear D. CDR3 length: 10 amino acids. V shed 4 bases and J shed 5 bases, with 2 bases lying between them. Germline CDR1 is SGHTA and CDR2 is FQGNSA. CDR3 in amino acids: CASSSYGYTF. The CDR3 nucleotides read TGTGCCAGCAGCTCATATGGCTACACCTTC.

The V gene is TRBV11-3, the J gene TRBJ1-1; TRBD1 might be the D (5 bases). Deletions cut 1 base from V and 7 bases from J, with 16 bases between. Germline lookup yields CDR1 SGHNT and CDR2 YENEEA. The CDR3 is 15 residues long. The CDR3 DNA reads TGTGCCAGCAGCTTAGGAGGGCAGGGAGGTGGTGAAGCTTTCTTT. It is translated as CASSLGGQGGGEAFF.

The chain uses TRBV27 and TRBJ1-3, with 7 nucleotides matching TRBD1. This CDR3 has 15 residues. Per germline, CDR1 MNHEY and CDR2 SMNVEV (reference sequence). The junction had 8 bases not matched to a gene; V was cut back by 9 bases and J by 0 bases. The CDR3 region is CASAGTENSGNTIYF. Written as DNA, the CDR3 is TGTGCCAGTGCCGGGACAGAAAACTCTGGAAACACCATATATTTT.

The sample holds one count of this clone. The chain recombines TRBV4-1 with TRBJ2-7, with 9 bases matching TRBD1. The CDR3 sequence is 16 residues long. Germline assignment: CDR1 MGHRA and CDR2 YSYEKL. V shed 2 bases and J 5 bases; nucleotides not matched to a gene: 10. CDR3 protein: CASSQSPGTGRNEQYF. CDR3 DNA sequence: TGCGCCAGCAGCCAATCTCCCGGGACAGGGAGGAACGAGCAGTACTTC.

J is TRBJ1-1 and V is TRBV2; D gene unclear. CDR1 is SNHLY and CDR2 is FYNNEI in the germline V gene. The CDR3 sequence is 13 residues long. With 7 bases removed from V and 0 bases from J, the gap between germline ends came to 9 bases. DNA for the CDR3: TGTGCCAGCACTCAGACTATGAACACTGAAGCTTTCTTT. Translation gives CASTQTMNTEAFF.

This clone has just a few counts. V and J are TRBV25-1 and TRBJ1-6; D gene ambiguous. The CDR3 is made up of 12 amino acids. CDR1 is MGHDK and CDR2 is SYGVNS in the germline V gene. V was clipped by 6 bases and J by 6 bases, with 6 bases between them. The CDR3 DNA follows: TGTGCCAGCAGGAGAGGTAATTCACCCCTCCACTTT. Amino acid sequence: CASRRGNSPLHF.

The rearrangement uses TRBV5-6 and TRBJ2-2; a weak D match, TRBD1 (6 bases). The CDR3 consists of 17 residues. The V and J ends lost 9 bases and 4 bases respectively, with 25 bases between them. Germline CDR1 reads SGHDT; CDR2 reads YYEEEE. CDR3 sequence (DNA): TGTGCCACCCAAGACTTCCATGGCAGGGGAAGCACCGGGGAGCTGTTTTTT. Its protein product is CATQDFHGRGSTGELFF.

V usage is TRBV5-6 and J usage is TRBJ1-3; possibly TRBD1 for D (5 bases). Trimming cost V 1 base and J 4 bases, with 9 bases left between them. The CDR3 is made up of 14 amino acids. Germline V gives CDR1 SGHDT, CDR2 YYEEEE. The CDR3 is CASSLRGFGNTIYF. Here the CDR3 DNA reads TGTGCCAGCAGCTTGAGGGGATTCGGAAACACCATATATTTT.

The rearrangement joins TRBV7-9 to TRBJ1-5, with a tentative D call TRBD1 (5 bases). Trimming removed 5 bases at V and 4 bases at J, with 12 bases between. The CDR3 sequence is 14 residues long. The germline V gene encodes CDR1 SEHNR and CDR2 FQNEAQ (reference sequence). The CDR3 protein is CASSLETANQPQHF. In nucleotides, the CDR3 is TGTGCCAGCAGCCTGGAGACAGCTAATCAGCCCCAGCATTTT.

This clone was counted only a few times. This chain uses TRBV19 with TRBJ1-5; D not resolved. The CDR3 sequence is 15 residues long. Germline CDR1 and CDR2: LNHDA and SQIVND (reference sequence). Between the trimmed V and J ends, which lost 2 bases and 3 bases, there was a span of 11 bases. Here the CDR3 reads CASSIYARINQPQHF. Written as DNA, the CDR3 is TGTGCCAGTAGTATATACGCCAGGATCAATCAGCCCCAGCATTTT.